The 22 T cell receptor beta chains below were found in one sample sequenced in a study of early T cells in non-severe SARS-CoV-2 infection. In TCRdb, the 5' RACE reads were re-called with MiXCR into one record per CDR3 protein. The profile shows approximately 28,000 distinct CDR3 sequences, around 6.1% of them singletons. The sample in question was whole blood, obtained at baseline. Receptor source: an adult who was a healthcare worker with PCR-confirmed SARS-CoV-2 infection or an uninfected control (not recorded which).

This clonotype was seen at least ten times. The rearrangement joins TRBV19 to TRBJ2-2; D possibly corresponds to TRBD1 (5 bases). The CDR3 extends over 15 amino acids. Deletions cut 3 bases from V and 2 bases from J, with 10 bases between. Germline V CDR1 and CDR2: LNHDA, SQIVND (reference sequence). Here the CDR3 reads CASSIQGANTGELFF. The DNA for the CDR3 is TGTGCCAGTAGTATCCAGGGCGCTAACACCGGGGAGCTGTTTTTT.

In this sample, this clonotype turned up many times. V gene TRBV20-1 combines with J gene TRBJ2-2, with D perhaps given as TRBD1 or TRBD2 (6 bases each). Germline loops: CDR1 DFQATT, CDR2 SNEGSKA (reference sequence). The CDR3 totals 13 residues. The V end lost 3 bases, the J end lost 7 bases, and 12 bases lay between the germline ends. In nucleotides, the CDR3 is TGCAGTGCTAGGAGGGGGGATCACGGGGAGCTGTTTTTT. Translating it yields CSARRGDHGELFF.

This clonotype was detected many times. This chain connects TRBV6-1 to TRBJ1-1; D not certain. Trimming removed 5 bases at V and 3 bases at J, with 7 bases between. Germline V gene sequence: CDR1 MNHNS, CDR2 SASEGT. This CDR3 contains 12 residues. For the CDR3, the DNA is TGTGCCAGCAGTTACACGGACACTGAAGCTTTCTTT. Amino acid sequence: CASSYTDTEAFF.

In this sample, this clonotype turned up a few times. The rearrangement links TRBV7-8 to TRBJ2-2, with 10 bases that match TRBD1. Germline CDR1 reads SGHVS; CDR2 reads FQNEAQ. J gave up 6 bases and V 5 bases, and 6 bases lay outside the gene matches. The CDR3 contains 15 residues. The CDR3 here is CASSLRDRGSGELFF. CDR3 bases: TGTGCCAGCAGCCTCCGGGACAGGGGTTCCGGGGAGCTGTTTTTT.

This clonotype was seen at least ten times. The chain joins TRBV11-2 to TRBJ2-7; D remains ambiguous. CDR3 length: 12 residues. Germline CDR1 reads SGHAT; CDR2 reads FQNNGV. The V end lost 5 bases, the J end lost 0 bases, and 5 bases lay between the germline ends. For the CDR3, the DNA is TGTGCCAGCAGCATGAGCTCCTACGAGCAGTACTTC. Translation gives CASSMSSYEQYF. The full variable domain, completed using reference TRBV11-2 and TRBJ2-7, is EAGVAQSPRYKIIEKRQSVAFWCNPISGHATLYWYQQILGQGPKLLIQFQNNGVVDDSQLPKDRFSAERLKGVDSTLKIQPAKLEDSAVYLCASSMSSYEQYFGPGTRLTVT.

In its sample, this clonotype was seen a few times. The chain combines TRBV10-3 with TRBJ1-2; D not certain. The V gene lost 3 bases and the J gene lost 8 bases, with 16 bases spanning the gap. CDR1 and CDR2 from the germline V gene are ENHRY and SYGVKD. CDR3 size: 14 residues. CDR3 sequence: CAISDGAPLDGYTF. CDR3 nucleotide sequence: TGTGCCATCAGTGACGGTGCACCGCTGGACGGCTACACCTTC.

This clonotype was observed at least ten times. The V gene is TRBV6-6, the J gene TRBJ2-6; 11 bases fit TRBD2. The CDR3 has 20 residues. Germline V gives CDR1 MNHNY, CDR2 SVGAGI (reference sequence). Trimming cost V 0 bases and J 3 bases; bases outside gene matches: 10. As DNA, the CDR3 is TGTGCCAGCAGTTACTCGAATAGCGGGAGGGCTCTGGTTGGGGCCAACGTCCTGACTTTC. It translates to CASSYSNSGRALVGANVLTF.

The sample holds many counts of this clonotype. The rearrangement uses TRBV29-1 and TRBJ1-1; a weak D match, TRBD1 (5 bases). CDR1 and CDR2 (germline): SQVTM, ANQGSEA. V lost 6 bases and J lost 7, with 24 bases in between. This CDR3 region has 15 residues. The CDR3 DNA sequence: TGCAGCGTGGGACCACAGTCGAGAATCATCGGTGAAGCTTTCTTT. Encoded protein: CSVGPQSRIIGEAFF.

As concerns this clonotype: Germline and junction disagree at one end, which may indicate a read error. V and J are TRBV28 and TRBJ2-1; maybe TRBD1 (5 bases). CDR3 length: 14 residues. CDR1 is MDHEN, CDR2 SYDVKM, per germline. The CDR3 DNA reads TGTGCCACCAGTCAGGGCCCTCTCTACAATGAGCAGTTCTTC. Its protein is CATSQGPLYNEQFF. The full variable domain, in which reference TRBV28 and TRBJ2-1 provide the parts outside the CDR3, is DVKVTQSSRYLVKRTGEKVFLECVQDMDHENMFWYRQDPGLGLRLIYFSYDVKMKEKGDIPEGYSVSREKKERFSLILESASTNQTSMYLCATSQGPLYNEQFFGPGTRLTVL.

The chain recombines TRBV14 with TRBJ2-1, with 11 bases fitting TRBD2. The CDR3 has 16 residues. Trimming at V came to 4 bases and at J to 9 bases, leaving 11 bases not matched to a gene. From germline, CDR1 is SGHDN and CDR2 FVKESK. DNA for the CDR3: TGTGCCAGCAGCCCCAGTGGGGCTAGCGGGGGGAGTGAGCAGTTCTTC. The encoded protein is CASSPSGASGGSEQFF.

This clonotype was seen repeatedly, ten times or more. The rearrangement uses TRBV19 and TRBJ2-3; D is perhaps TRBD2 (7 bases). CDR1 and CDR2 (germline): LNHDA, SQIVND (reference sequence). The CDR3 loop spans 15 amino acids. V was clipped by 3 bases and J by 2 bases, with 12 bases between them. The CDR3 nucleotides read TGTGCCAGTAGTATCGGGGGGCGCGTCACAGATACGCAGTATTTT. It translates to CASSIGGRVTDTQYF.

This clonotype was counted ten times or more. The chain links TRBV12-3 or TRBV12-4 to TRBJ1-1; no reliable D call. The CDR3 covers 14 residues. Trimming stripped 4 bases from V and 1 base from J, with 10 bases between. Written as DNA, the CDR3 is TGTGCCAGCAGTTCCCCCCCTACGAACACTGAAGCTTTCTTT. Protein product: CASSSPPTNTEAFF.

J is TRBJ2-1 and V is TRBV6-1, with TRBD2 matching 7 bases. CDR1 is MNHNS, CDR2 SASEGT, per germline. The V and J ends lost 6 bases and 4 bases, in that order; junction bases with no gene match: 12. CDR3 length: 16 amino acids. Here the CDR3 reads CASRGKSGTTYNEQFF. The CDR3 coding sequence is TGTGCCAGCAGAGGCAAATCCGGGACTACTTACAATGAGCAGTTCTTC.

This clonotype was seen repeatedly, ten times or more. The J gene is TRBJ1-5, the V gene TRBV20-1, with TRBD1 matching 8 bases. CDR3 size: 12 residues. V shed 6 bases and J 4 bases; nucleotides not matched to a gene: 2. The germline V gene has CDR1 DFQATT and CDR2 SNEGSKA (reference sequence). The CDR3 here is CSAGQGNQPQHF. The CDR3 bases are TGCAGTGCAGGACAGGGAAATCAGCCCCAGCATTTT.

The chain carries TRBV6-2 or TRBV6-3 and TRBJ2-1; D gene unclear. The V and J ends lost 2 bases and 7 bases respectively, with 6 bases between them. The length of the CDR3 is 12 residues. Germline CDR1 is MNHEY and CDR2 is SVGEGT. The CDR3 spells CASSYLLNEQFF. In DNA form, the CDR3 reads TGTGCCAGCAGTTACCTGCTAAATGAGCAGTTCTTC.

In this sample, this clonotype turned up many times. The chain has TRBV20-1 and TRBJ1-4, with D perhaps TRBD1 (5 bases). The CDR3 spans 13 residues. V was shortened by 3 bases and J by 8 bases, with 13 bases between the two germline ends. The V gene's germline CDR1 is DFQATT and CDR2 SNEGSKA (reference sequence). CDR3 coding DNA: TGCAGTGCTAGTCATCCGGGGGGGGAAAAACTGTTTTTT. Protein sequence: CSASHPGGEKLFF.

This clonotype appeared many times. The CDR3 region has the DNA TGTGCCAGCAGCCCCCGCAGGGAGGATGTGAAAAGGGAGCAGTACTTC. Its protein product is CASSPRREDVKREQYF. This chain joins TRBV7-2 and TRBJ2-7; a weak D match, TRBD2 (6 bases). Germline lookup yields CDR1 SGHTA and CDR2 FQGNSA. The CDR3 spans 16 residues. Trimming shortened V by 5 bases and J by 7 bases, and 24 bases separated the two germline ends.

This clonotype showed up just a few times. This chain connects TRBV2 to TRBJ2-2, with a possible D match to TRBD1 (5 bases). Germline V gene sequence: CDR1 SNHLY, CDR2 FYNNEI. V was shortened by 7 bases and J by 0 bases, with 12 bases between the two germline ends. This CDR3 is 15 amino acids long. For the CDR3, the DNA is TGTGCCAGCACTAAGACAGCTCCGAACACCGGGGAGCTGTTTTTT. This gives the protein CASTKTAPNTGELFF.

This clonotype was seen a handful of times. V is TRBV19 and J is TRBJ2-7; TRBD2 might be the D (5 bases). Germline CDR1 is LNHDA and CDR2 is SQIVND (reference sequence). V lost 3 bases and J 3 bases, leaving 12 bases between the germline ends. There are 14 residues in the CDR3. The CDR3 DNA reads as TGTGCCAGTAGTATTCCCGGACGGGGCTACGAGCAGTACTTC. Translation: CASSIPGRGYEQYF. Full variable domain (remainder filled in from reference TRBV19 and TRBJ2-7): DGGITQSPKYLFRKEGQNVTLSCEQNLNHDAMYWYRQDPGQGLRLIYYSQIVNDFQKGDIAEGYSVSREKKESFPLTVTSAQKNPTAFYLCASSIPGRGYEQYFGPGTRLTVT.

The chain is built from TRBV18 and TRBJ2-1; D may be TRBD2 (5 bases). CDR3 size: 15 residues. In germline, CDR1 is KGHSH, CDR2 LQKENI. V lost 1 base and J 1 base, leaving 8 bases between the germline ends. This CDR3 is CASSPLERSYNEQFF. The CDR3 nucleotides are TGTGCCAGCTCACCACTCGAGCGGTCCTACAATGAGCAGTTCTTC. Using reference TRBV18 and TRBJ2-1 for the parts outside the CDR3, the full variable domain is NAGVMQNPRHLVRRRGQEARLRCSPMKGHSHVYWYRQLPEEGLKFMVYLQKENIIDESGMPKERFSAEFPKEGPSILRIQQVVRGDSAAYFCASSPLERSYNEQFFGPGTRLTVL.

This chain joins TRBV6-2 or TRBV6-3 and TRBJ2-1; possible D gene TRBD1, 6 bases. The V end lost 6 bases, the J end lost 5 bases, and 11 bases lay between the germline ends. The CDR3 length is 13 residues. CDR1 and CDR2 from the germline V gene are MNHEY and SVGEGT. The DNA for the CDR3 is TGTGCCAGCAGGGGCTGGGACAACAATGAGCAGTTCTTC. Protein: CASRGWDNNEQFF.

This clonotype was observed many times. The chain is built from TRBV11-3 and TRBJ2-5, with TRBD2 matching 8 bases. Germline CDR1 SGHNT, CDR2 YENEEA. The CDR3 spans 14 residues. J was trimmed by 4 bases and V by 5 bases; bases with no gene match: 6. CDR3 sequence reads: CASSSGGGIETQYF. In DNA form, the CDR3 reads TGTGCCAGCAGCAGCGGCGGGGGGATAGAGACCCAGTACTTC.